This T cell receptor beta chain came from a study of cytotoxic CD8 clonotypes in ibrutinib-treated CLL. Study-level information: Response samples were obtained once patients had received a median around 12 months of treatment, range 6 to 36. There were, on average, about 250,000 productive templates and tens of thousands of productive rearrangements per sample.

Regarding the study as a whole: The study found public clonotypes uncommon, contracting or stable on treatment. Clonality went higher at ibrutinib response and then dropped back toward baseline at progression.

V shed 4 bases, J shed 0 bases, and the junction held 3 bases outside the gene matches. The CDR3 is 15 residues long. Germline lookup yields CDR1 LGHNA and CDR2 YSLEER. Details on this clone: What it binds is not known.

The method was immunoSEQ multiplex PCR; TCRdb's version includes in-frame clones alone and lacks a portion of them. The table lists 90,000 to 100,000 clones, 70% to 85% of them singletons, with about 30% in the top ten. Here the sequenced sample was PBMCs, taken after 12 months of ibrutinib treatment. The sequence derives from a human donor with chronic lymphocytic leukemia. This sequence joins TRBV4-3 and TRBJ2-1; 7 nucleotides align to TRBD2. In nucleotides, the CDR3 is TGCGCCAGCAGCCTAGGGAGGGGCTCCTACAATGAGCAGTTCTTC. Translating gives CASSLGRGSYNEQFF.